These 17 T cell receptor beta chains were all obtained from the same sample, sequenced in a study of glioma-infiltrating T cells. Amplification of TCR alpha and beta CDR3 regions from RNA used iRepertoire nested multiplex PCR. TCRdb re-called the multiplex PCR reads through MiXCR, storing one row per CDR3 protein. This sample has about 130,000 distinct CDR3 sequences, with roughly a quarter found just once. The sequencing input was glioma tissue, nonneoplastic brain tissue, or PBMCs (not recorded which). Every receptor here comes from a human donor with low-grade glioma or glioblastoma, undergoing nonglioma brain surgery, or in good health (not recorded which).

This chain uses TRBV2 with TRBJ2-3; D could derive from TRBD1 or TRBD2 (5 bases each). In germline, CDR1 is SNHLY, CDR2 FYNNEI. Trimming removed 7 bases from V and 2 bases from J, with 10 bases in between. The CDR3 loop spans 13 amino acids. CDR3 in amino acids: CASNPGPTDTQYF. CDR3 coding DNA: TGTGCCAGCAATCCGGGGCCCACAGATACGCAGTATTTT. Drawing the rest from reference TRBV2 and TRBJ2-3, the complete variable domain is EPEVTQTPSHQVTQMGQEVILRCVPISNHLYFYWYRQILGQKVEFLVSFYNNEISEKSEIFDDQFSVERPDGSNFTLKIRSTKLEDSAMYFCASNPGPTDTQYFGPGTRLTVL.

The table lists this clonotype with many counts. The CDR3 nucleotides are TGTGCCAGTTCACAGGTGTATAATTCACCCCTCCACTTT. This translates into CASSQVYNSPLHF. The rearrangement uses TRBV28 and TRBJ1-6, with a possible D match to TRBD1 (5 bases). The V gene lost 9 bases and the J gene lost 4 bases, with 10 bases spanning the gap. The germline V gene encodes CDR1 MDHEN and CDR2 SYDVKM. This CDR3 is 13 amino acids long.

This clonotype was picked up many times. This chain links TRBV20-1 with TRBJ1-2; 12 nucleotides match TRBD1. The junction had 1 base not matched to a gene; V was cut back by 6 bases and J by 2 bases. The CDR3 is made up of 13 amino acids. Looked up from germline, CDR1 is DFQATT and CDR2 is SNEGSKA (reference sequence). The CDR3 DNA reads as TGCAGTGCCGGGACAGGGGGCAACTATGGCTACACCTTC. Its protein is CSAGTGGNYGYTF.

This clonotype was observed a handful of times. This chain's CDR3 is CASSQSRGTDTQYF. The CDR3 nucleotides are TGTGCCAGCAGCCAAAGTAGGGGAACAGATACGCAGTATTTT. This rearrangement joins TRBV3-1 to TRBJ2-3; D is perhaps TRBD1 (5 bases). The V gene lost 2 bases and the J gene lost 3 bases, with 9 bases spanning the gap. Germline values: CDR1 LGHDT, CDR2 YNNKEL (reference sequence). The CDR3 is 14 residues long.

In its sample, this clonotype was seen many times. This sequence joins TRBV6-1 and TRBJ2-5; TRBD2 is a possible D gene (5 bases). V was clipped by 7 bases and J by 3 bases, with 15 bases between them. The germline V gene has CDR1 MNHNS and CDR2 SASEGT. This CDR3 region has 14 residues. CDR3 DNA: TGTGCCAGCAATCCCGGTGCCGGGGAAGAGACCCAGTACTTC. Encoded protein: CASNPGAGEETQYF.

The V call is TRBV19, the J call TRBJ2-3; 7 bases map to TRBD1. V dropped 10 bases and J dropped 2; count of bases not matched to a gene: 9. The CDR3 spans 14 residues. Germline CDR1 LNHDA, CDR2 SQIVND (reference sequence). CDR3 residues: CATQIRGSTDTQYF. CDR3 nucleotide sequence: TGTGCCACCCAAATCAGGGGGTCCACAGATACGCAGTATTTT.

This CDR3 reads CASSPTIRRDKGGDYGYTF. DNA for the CDR3: TGTGCCAGCTCACCAACAATAAGACGAGACAAGGGCGGCGACTATGGCTACACCTTC. The chain recombines TRBV18 with TRBJ1-2; D is undetermined. The CDR3 loop spans 19 amino acids. Trimming shortened V by 2 bases and J by 3 bases, and 25 bases separated the two germline ends. Germline V gene lookup returns CDR1 KGHSH and CDR2 LQKENI.

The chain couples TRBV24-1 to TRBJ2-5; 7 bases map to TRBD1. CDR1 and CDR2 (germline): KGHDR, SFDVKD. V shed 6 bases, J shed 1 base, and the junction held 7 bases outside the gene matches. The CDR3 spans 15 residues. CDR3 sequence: CATSYTGASQETQYF. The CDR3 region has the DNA TGTGCCACCAGTTATACAGGGGCCTCCCAAGAGACCCAGTACTTC.

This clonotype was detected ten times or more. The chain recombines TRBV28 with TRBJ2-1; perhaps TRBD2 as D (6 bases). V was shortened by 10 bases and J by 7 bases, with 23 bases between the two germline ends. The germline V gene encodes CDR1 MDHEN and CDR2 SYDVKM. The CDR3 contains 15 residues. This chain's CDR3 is CATNAPGGDLNEQFF. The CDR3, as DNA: TGTGCCACCAACGCCCCAGGCGGGGACCTGAATGAGCAGTTCTTC.

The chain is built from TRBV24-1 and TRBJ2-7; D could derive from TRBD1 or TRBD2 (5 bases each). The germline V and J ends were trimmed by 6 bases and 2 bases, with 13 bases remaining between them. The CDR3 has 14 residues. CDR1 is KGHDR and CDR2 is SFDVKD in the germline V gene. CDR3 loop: CATSFRDRTYEQYV. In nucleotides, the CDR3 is TGTGCCACCAGTTTCCGGGACCGAACCTACGAGCAGTACGTC.

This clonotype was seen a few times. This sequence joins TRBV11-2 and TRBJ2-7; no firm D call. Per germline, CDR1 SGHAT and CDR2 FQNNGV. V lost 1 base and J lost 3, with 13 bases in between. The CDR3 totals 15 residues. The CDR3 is CASSLGPESVYEQYV. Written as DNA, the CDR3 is TGTGCCAGCAGCTTAGGGCCGGAGTCAGTCTACGAGCAGTACGTC.

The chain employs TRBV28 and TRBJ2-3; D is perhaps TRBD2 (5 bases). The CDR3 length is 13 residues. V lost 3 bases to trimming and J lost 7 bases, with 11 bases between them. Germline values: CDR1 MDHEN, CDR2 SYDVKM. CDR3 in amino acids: CASSLRVTYTQYF. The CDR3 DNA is TGTGCCAGCAGTTTGCGGGTGACATATACGCAGTATTTT.

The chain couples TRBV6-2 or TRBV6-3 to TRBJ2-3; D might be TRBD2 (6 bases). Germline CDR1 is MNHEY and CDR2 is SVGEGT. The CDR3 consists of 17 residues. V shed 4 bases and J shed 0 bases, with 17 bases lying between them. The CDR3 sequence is CASSSDSGGLSTDTQYF. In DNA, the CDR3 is TGTGCCAGCAGTTCCGACTCTGGGGGACTTAGCACAGATACGCAGTATTTT.

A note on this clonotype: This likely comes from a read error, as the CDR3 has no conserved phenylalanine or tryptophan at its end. The CDR3 DNA reads as TGCGCCAGCAGCCGGGGGAGGACTTATAGCAATCAGCCCCAGCATCTT. It encodes CASSRGRTYSNQPQHL. The chain joins TRBV7-9 to TRBJ1-5; the D gene is possibly TRBD1 (5 bases). The CDR3 spans 16 residues. Germline V CDR1 and CDR2: SEHNR, FQNEAQ (reference sequence).

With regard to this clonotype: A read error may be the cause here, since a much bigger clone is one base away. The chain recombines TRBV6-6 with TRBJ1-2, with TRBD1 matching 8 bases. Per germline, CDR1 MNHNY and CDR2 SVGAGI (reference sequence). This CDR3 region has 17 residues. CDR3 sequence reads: CASSYSQGAFTNYDYTF. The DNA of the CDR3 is TGTGCCAGCAGTTACTCGCAGGGGGCCTTTACCAACTATGACTACACCTTC.

The chain's CDR3 is CATSDFRGATETQYF. In DNA, the CDR3 is TGTGCCACCAGTGATTTCAGGGGAGCTACAGAGACCCAGTACTTC. This rearrangement joins TRBV24-1 to TRBJ2-5; a possible D gene is TRBD1 (6 bases). Looked up from germline, CDR1 is KGHDR and CDR2 is SFDVKD. The CDR3 extends over 15 amino acids. Trimming stripped 1 base from V and 4 bases from J, with 12 bases between.

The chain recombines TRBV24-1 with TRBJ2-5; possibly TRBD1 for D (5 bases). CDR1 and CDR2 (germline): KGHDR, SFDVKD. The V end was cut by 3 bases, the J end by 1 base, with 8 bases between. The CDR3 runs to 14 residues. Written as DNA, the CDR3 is TGTGCCACCAGTGATCGCAGGGTCCAAGAGACCCAGTACTTC. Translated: CATSDRRVQETQYF.